These 17 T cell receptor beta chains came from one sample sequenced in a study of blood T cell repertoires in COVID-19. This table comes from immunoSEQ multiplex PCR, and its TCRdb copy is limited to in-frame clones, with some not included. The profile shows some 260,000 clones, 70% to 80% of them singletons. Sequenced material: peripheral blood. The receptors were sampled from a woman aged 80 or older with acute or convalescent COVID-19.

The chain has TRBV6-5 and TRBJ1-1, with D possibly being TRBD1 (5 bases). Germline CDR1 reads MNHEY; CDR2 reads SVGAGI. This CDR3 has 12 residues. The V gene lost 6 bases and the J gene lost 1 base, with 6 bases spanning the gap. In DNA form, the CDR3 reads TGTGCCAGCAGGGGGCAGAACACTGAAGCTTTCTTT. Its protein product is CASRGQNTEAFF.

This clone has only one observation. The CDR3: CASSHGGRVTEAFF. The CDR3 coding sequence is TGTGCCAGCAGCCACGGGGGGCGAGTTACTGAAGCTTTCTTT. V and J are TRBV3-1 (or the pseudogene TRBV3-2) and TRBJ1-1; a possible D gene is TRBD1 (6 bases). The CDR3 spans 14 residues. V lost 3 bases to trimming and J lost 5 bases, with 13 bases between them. Germline lookup yields CDR1 LGHDT and CDR2 YNNKEL (reference sequence).

This chain links TRBV2 with TRBJ2-3, with 7 positions matching TRBD1. V was pared by 7 bases and J by 5 bases, with 3 bases of the junction left unmatched. The CDR3 has 12 residues. CDR1 is SNHLY and CDR2 is FYNNEI in the germline V gene. CDR3 in amino acids: CASKGAGDTQYF. CDR3 DNA: TGTGCCAGCAAGGGGGCTGGAGATACGCAGTATTTT.

The chain employs TRBV19 and TRBJ2-4; 8 positions agree with TRBD1. J lost 9 bases, V lost 5 bases, and 9 bases had no gene match. CDR1 and CDR2 (germline): LNHDA, SQIVND (reference sequence). This CDR3 is built from 14 residues. The CDR3 region is CASSPRQGHSIQYF. The CDR3 coding sequence is TGTGCCAGTAGTCCCCGACAGGGGCATAGCATTCAGTACTTC. Together with reference TRBV19 and TRBJ2-4, the CDR3 gives the full variable domain: DGGITQSPKYLFRKEGQNVTLSCEQNLNHDAMYWYRQDPGQGLRLIYYSQIVNDFQKGDIAEGYSVSREKKESFPLTVTSAQKNPTAFYLCASSPRQGHSIQYFGAGTRLSVL.

This clone was picked up one time. This chain uses TRBV6-6 with TRBJ2-5; D is perhaps TRBD2 (5 bases). V dropped 6 bases and J dropped 4 bases, with 15 bases sitting between them. Per germline, CDR1 MNHNY and CDR2 SVGAGI (reference sequence). The length of the CDR3 is 14 residues. CDR3 DNA: TGTGCCAGCAGCCGGGGATTGCGACGAGAGACCCAGTACTTC. This sequence encodes CASSRGLRRETQYF.

The chain is built from TRBV7-2 and TRBJ2-5; 9 nucleotides line up with TRBD1. There are 14 residues in the CDR3. The J segment lost 5 bases and the V segment lost 8 bases, leaving 9 bases of the junction unmatched. CDR1 and CDR2 (germline): SGHTA, FQGNSA. The CDR3 region has the DNA TGTGCCAGCCGAACAGGGGGCGCGAGGGAGACCCAGTACTTC. Its translation is CASRTGGARETQYF. Combining the CDR3 with reference TRBV7-2 and TRBJ2-5 gives the whole variable domain GAGVSQSPSNKVTEKGKDVELRCDPISGHTALYWYRQSLGQGLEFLIYFQGNSAPDKSGLPSDRFSAERTGGSVSTLTIQRTQQEDSAVYLCASRTGGARETQYFGPGTRLLVL.

This clone has more than one count but fewer than ten. The chain combines TRBV6-4 with TRBJ2-5; 7 bases fit TRBD2. Germline-derived CDR1 and CDR2 are MRHNA and SNTAGT. The CDR3 extends over 14 amino acids. The V segment lost 0 bases and the J segment 2 bases; nucleotides outside the gene matches: 0. The CDR3 is CASSDSGGQETQYF. The CDR3 bases are TGTGCCAGCAGTGACTCGGGGGGGCAAGAGACCCAGTACTTC.

V is TRBV5-1 and J is TRBJ1-3; unclear D gene. Trimming stripped 7 bases from V and 4 bases from J, with 6 bases between. The germline V gene has CDR1 SGHRS and CDR2 YFSETQ. This CDR3 spans 11 amino acids. CDR3 DNA sequence: TGCGCCAGCTCACAGGGAAACACCATATATTTT. As protein: CASSQGNTIYF.

In its sample, this clone was seen once. The gene calls are TRBV2 and TRBJ1-1; TRBD1 matches 7 bases. The germline V gene encodes CDR1 SNHLY and CDR2 FYNNEI. The junction had 5 bases not matched to a gene; V was cut back by 5 bases and J by 2 bases. The CDR3 loop spans 14 amino acids. As DNA, the CDR3 is TGTGCCAGCAGTATACAGGGGAGCAACACTGAAGCTTTCTTT. Its translation is CASSIQGSNTEAFF. The full variable domain, in which reference TRBV2 and TRBJ1-1 provide the parts outside the CDR3, is EPEVTQTPSHQVTQMGQEVILRCVPISNHLYFYWYRQILGQKVEFLVSFYNNEISEKSEIFDDQFSVERPDGSNFTLKIRSTKLEDSAMYFCASSIQGSNTEAFFGQGTRLTVV.

The V gene is TRBV19, the J gene TRBJ2-1; D perhaps matches TRBD1 (7 bases). The CDR3 has 15 amino acids. Germline V gene lookup returns CDR1 LNHDA and CDR2 SQIVND (reference sequence). Trimming removed 7 bases at V and 1 base at J, with 14 bases between. CDR3 region: CASNPTGRSYNEQFF. In nucleotides, the CDR3 is TGTGCCAGTAATCCGACAGGGAGGTCCTACAATGAGCAGTTCTTC.

This rearrangement joins TRBV6-1 to TRBJ2-7; TRBD2 matches at 13 bases. The germline V gene has CDR1 MNHNS and CDR2 SASEGT. CDR3 length: 15 amino acids. V lost 3 bases and J lost 4; bases outside the gene matches: 3. CDR3 sequence (DNA): TGTGCCAGCAGTGAGGGACTAGCGGGAATGTACGAGCAGTACTTC. This translates into CASSEGLAGMYEQYF.

Only one count was recorded for this clone. The V and J genes are TRBV18 and TRBJ2-3; tentatively, D is TRBD2 (6 bases). The CDR3 length is 17 residues. Trimming took 3 bases from V and 4 from J, leaving 20 bases between them. CDR1 KGHSH and CDR2 LQKENI come from the germline V gene. For the CDR3, the DNA is TGTGCCAGCTCACCCCAAAGGGGAGGTCAGGTGTCAGATACGCAGTATTTT. This gives the protein CASSPQRGGQVSDTQYF.

The rearrangement links TRBV20-1 to TRBJ2-7; TRBD2 agrees at 13 bases. This CDR3 is 16 amino acids long. Germline V gene data show CDR1 as DFQATT and CDR2 as SNEGSKA (reference sequence). The V gene end was trimmed by 3 bases and the J gene end by 0 bases; junction bases not matched to a gene: 5. In nucleotides, the CDR3 is TGCAGTGCTAGTAAGGGACTAGCGGGAATCTCCTACGAGCAGTACTTC. Amino acids: CSASKGLAGISYEQYF.

Details on this clone: Different DNA sequences within this sample yield the same CDR3. The rearrangement joins TRBV5-1 to TRBJ2-7; 7 bases align to TRBD1. The CDR3 is made up of 15 amino acids. The V and J ends lost 4 bases and 0 bases, in that order; junction bases with no gene match: 7. The germline CDR1 and CDR2 sequences are SGHRS and YFSETQ. DNA for the CDR3: TGCGCCAGCAGCACCTGGACAGGTAGCTCCTACGAGCAGTACTTC. It is translated as CASSTWTGSSYEQYF.

This clone was seen only once. The CDR3 loop is CSASGGTGVYGYTF. CDR3 DNA: TGCAGTGCTAGTGGCGGGACAGGGGTTTATGGCTACACCTTC. J is TRBJ1-2 and V is TRBV20-1, with TRBD1 matching 10 bases. The germline V gene encodes CDR1 DFQATT and CDR2 SNEGSKA (reference sequence). The CDR3 loop spans 14 amino acids. V trimming: 3 bases; J trimming: 5 bases; junction bases outside the gene matches: 6.

This clone was seen once. V and J are TRBV5-5 and TRBJ2-1; possibly TRBD2 for D (6 bases). Looked up from germline, CDR1 is SGHKS and CDR2 is YYEKEE (reference sequence). The ends were cut back, 3 bases at V and 14 bases at J, with 21 bases in the middle. The CDR3 is 14 amino acids. CDR3 DNA: TGTGCCAGCAGCTCCTCCCGGGAGACCCCCCGAGAGTTCTTC. Protein: CASSSSRETPREFF. The full variable domain, its missing parts supplied by reference TRBV5-5 and TRBJ2-1, is DAGVTQSPTHLIKTRGQQVTLRCSPISGHKSVSWYQQVLGQGPQFIFQYYEKEERGRGNFPDRFSARQFPNYSSELNVNALLLGDSALYLCASSSSRETPREFFGPGTRLTVL.

Remarks on this clone: A read error may account for a junction end that differs from germline. CDR3 sequence: CASSPPGTGGARGAYGYTF. The CDR3 DNA reads TGTGCCAGCTCACCGCCCGGGACAGGGGGCGCGAGGGGAGCCTATGGCTACACTTTC. The chain employs TRBV18 and TRBJ1-2; 12 bases agree with TRBD1. The germline V gene encodes CDR1 KGHSH and CDR2 LQKENI. This CDR3 contains 19 residues.